The 17 T cell receptor beta chains below all came from one sample that was sequenced in a study of cytomegalovirus exposure and HLA in healthy donors. This table comes from immunoSEQ multiplex PCR, and its TCRdb copy is limited to in-frame clones, with some not included. The table has around 150,000 clones, 70% to 90% seen once. Sequences were obtained from PBMCs. These receptors were taken from a man aged 25 to 40 in good health and CMV-seropositive.

In its sample, this clone was seen once. CDR3 coding DNA: TGCGCCAGCAGCCAGGGTTACAGTTCGGAAGATGAAAAACTGTTTTTT. This gives the protein CASSQGYSSEDEKLFF. The rearrangement joins TRBV4-3 to TRBJ1-4; D is unresolved. From germline, CDR1 is LGHNA and CDR2 YSLEER. Trimming cost V 3 bases and J 6 bases, with 17 bases left between them. The length of the CDR3 is 16 residues.

The rearrangement uses TRBV5-6 and TRBJ2-1; TRBD2 matches 14 bases. Trimming cost V 2 bases and J 10 bases; bases outside gene matches: 5. From germline, CDR1 is SGHDT and CDR2 YYEEEE. The CDR3 is made up of 15 amino acids. The CDR3, as DNA: TGTGCCAGCAGCTTCGGACTAGCGGGGGGCCGGGAGCAGTTCTTC. It is translated as CASSFGLAGGREQFF.

CDR3 in DNA: TGTGCCAGTACACCGGACAGGGGCCAACAAGAGACCCAGTACTTC. The encoded protein is CASTPDRGQQETQYF. The chain has TRBV19 and TRBJ2-5; TRBD1 matches 9 bases. Germline-derived CDR1 and CDR2 are LNHDA and SQIVND (reference sequence). This CDR3 is built from 15 residues. J was trimmed by 2 bases and V by 7 bases; bases with no gene match: 8.

This clone was counted only a few times. Here the CDR3 reads CAISAAGGYEQYF. The CDR3 coding sequence is TGTGCCATCAGTGCTGCGGGGGGCTACGAGCAGTACTTC. The chain has TRBV10-3 and TRBJ2-7; 8 bases match TRBD2. The junction had 2 bases not matched to a gene; V was cut back by 4 bases and J by 3 bases. CDR1 is ENHRY and CDR2 is SYGVKD in the germline V gene. This CDR3 region has 13 residues.

The chain joins TRBV5-1 to TRBJ1-4, with D perhaps TRBD1 (6 bases). Trimming pared 0 bases from V and 4 bases from J, leaving 13 bases between. Germline V CDR1 and CDR2: SGHRS, YFSETQ. The CDR3 totals 16 residues. In nucleotides, the CDR3 is TGCGCCAGCAGCTTGGCCTCAAGGGGGATTAATGAAAAACTGTTTTTT. It specifies CASSLASRGINEKLFF.

The V gene is TRBV7-6, the J gene TRBJ1-2; no firm D call. CDR3 length: 11 residues. The germline CDR1 and CDR2 sequences are SGHVS and FNYEAQ. Trimming removed 5 bases at V and 5 bases at J, with 6 bases between. CDR3 in DNA: TGTGCCAGCAGCCCACTTTATGGCTACACCTTC. Translation: CASSPLYGYTF. Combining the CDR3 with reference TRBV7-6 and TRBJ1-2 gives the whole variable domain GAGVSQSPRYKVTKRGQDVALRCDPISGHVSLYWYRQALGQGPEFLTYFNYEAQQDKSGLPNDRFSAERPEGSISTLTIQRTEQRDSAMYRCASSPLYGYTFGSGTRLTVV.

The chain couples TRBV27 to TRBJ2-5, with 8 positions matching TRBD2. This CDR3 has 15 amino acids. Germline V gene data show CDR1 as MNHEY and CDR2 as SMNVEV (reference sequence). With 5 bases clipped from V and 5 bases from J, the junction kept 10 bases outside the gene matches. The CDR3 DNA follows: TGTGCCAGCAGTCATACCGGGGGGGCGCACGAGACCCAGTACTTC. Translating gives CASSHTGGAHETQYF.

This sequence joins TRBV5-5 and TRBJ1-2; possibly TRBD1 for D (5 bases). Germline CDR1 reads SGHKS; CDR2 reads YYEKEE (reference sequence). With 0 bases removed from V and 0 bases from J, the gap between germline ends came to 6 bases. This CDR3 region has 14 residues. As DNA, the CDR3 is TGTGCCAGCAGCTTGGAGGGGACTAACTATGGCTACACCTTC. Its translation: CASSLEGTNYGYTF.

Concerning this clone: Within the sample, other DNA sequences also encode this same CDR3. This sequence joins TRBV5-1 and TRBJ1-2, with 9 bases that match TRBD1. The trim removed 4 bases at V and 6 bases at J, leaving 7 bases unmatched. Germline V CDR1 and CDR2: SGHRS, YFSETQ. This CDR3 contains 14 residues. The CDR3 is CASSPGTGTNGYTF. In DNA, the CDR3 is TGCGCCAGCAGCCCCGGGACAGGGACGAATGGCTACACCTTC.

The chain carries TRBV7-2 and TRBJ1-1; D gene unclear. CDR1 is SGHTA, CDR2 FQGNSA, per germline. CDR3 length: 13 amino acids. Trimming cost V 4 bases and J 7 bases, with 13 bases left between them. As DNA, the CDR3 is TGTGCCAGCAGCTCCGTTGCGGATAGTGAAGCTTTCTTT. It translates to CASSSVADSEAFF.

The rearrangement joins TRBV6-6 to TRBJ1-2; a weak D match, TRBD1 (6 bases). The V gene lost 6 bases and the J gene lost 4 bases, with 15 bases spanning the gap. Germline V CDR1 and CDR2: MNHNY, SVGAGI (reference sequence). The CDR3 contains 14 residues. The CDR3 reads CASRGSTGAYGYTF. CDR3 DNA sequence: TGTGCCAGCAGAGGTTCGACAGGCGCCTATGGCTACACCTTC.

This clone was counted once. The V gene is TRBV18, the J gene TRBJ1-1; D is unclear. Trimming shortened V by 3 bases and J by 0 bases, and 20 bases separated the two germline ends. In germline, CDR1 is KGHSH, CDR2 LQKENI. CDR3 length equals 18 residues. The CDR3 bases are TGTGCCAGCTCACCCGGTACGACACGGTATAACGTGAACACTGAAGCTTTCTTT. This encodes CASSPGTTRYNVNTEAFF.

A few counts support this clone. Other DNA sequences in this specimen translate into the identical CDR3. This chain connects TRBV19 to TRBJ2-1, with D perhaps matching TRBD1 (5 bases). The germline CDR1 and CDR2 sequences are LNHDA and SQIVND (reference sequence). The V end was cut by 5 bases, the J end by 4 bases, with 6 bases between. The CDR3 loop spans 12 amino acids. The CDR3 DNA is TGTGCCAGTAGTTCAGGGTACAATGAGCAGTTCTTC. Its protein product is CASSSGYNEQFF.

CDR3 in amino acids: CASSSPRGTQYF. The CDR3, as DNA: TGTGCCAGCAGCTCACCGAGAGGTACGCAGTATTTT. The rearrangement uses TRBV5-4 and TRBJ2-3; no clear D gene. The CDR3 contains 12 residues. Germline CDR1 SGHNT, CDR2 YYREEE (reference sequence). V lost 3 bases, J lost 8 bases, and 10 bases lay in between.

The chain joins TRBV6-5 to TRBJ2-3; 9 bases match TRBD1. The germline V gene has CDR1 MNHEY and CDR2 SVGAGI. This CDR3 comprises 13 residues. Unmatched junction bases numbered 5, after V lost 4 bases and J lost 9 bases. This CDR3 is CASSSGQGGTQYF. In nucleotides, the CDR3 is TGTGCCAGCAGTTCGGGACAGGGCGGGACGCAGTATTTT.

This clone was detected only once. The rearrangement links TRBV6-5 to TRBJ2-7; D unresolved. Deletions cut 5 bases from V and 0 bases from J, with 11 bases between. The CDR3 loop spans 14 amino acids. The V gene's germline CDR1 is MNHEY and CDR2 SVGAGI. The CDR3 bases are TGTGCCAGCAGTCAGAGGCACGTCTCCTACGAGCAGTACTTC. Its translation: CASSQRHVSYEQYF.

The chain employs TRBV4-1 and TRBJ2-5; D might be TRBD2 (5 bases). The CDR3 extends over 15 amino acids. CDR1 is MGHRA, CDR2 YSYEKL, per germline. The V end lost 1 base, the J end lost 2 bases, and 11 bases lay between the germline ends. DNA of the CDR3: TGCGCCAGCAGCCAAGTAGTCGGGGTGCAAGAGACCCAGTACTTC. It specifies CASSQVVGVQETQYF.